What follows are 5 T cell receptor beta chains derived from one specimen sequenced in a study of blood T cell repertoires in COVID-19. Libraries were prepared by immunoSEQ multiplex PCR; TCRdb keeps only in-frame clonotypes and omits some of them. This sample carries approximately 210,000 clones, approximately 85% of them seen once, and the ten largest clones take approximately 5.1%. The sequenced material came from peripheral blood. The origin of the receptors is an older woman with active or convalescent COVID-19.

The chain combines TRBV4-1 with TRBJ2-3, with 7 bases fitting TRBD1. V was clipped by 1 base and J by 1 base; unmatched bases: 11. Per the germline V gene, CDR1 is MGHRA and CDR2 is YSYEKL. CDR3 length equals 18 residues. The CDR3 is CASSQVGYGTDRTDTQYF. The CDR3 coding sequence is TGCGCCAGCAGCCAAGTCGGGTATGGGACAGACCGCACAGATACGCAGTATTTT.

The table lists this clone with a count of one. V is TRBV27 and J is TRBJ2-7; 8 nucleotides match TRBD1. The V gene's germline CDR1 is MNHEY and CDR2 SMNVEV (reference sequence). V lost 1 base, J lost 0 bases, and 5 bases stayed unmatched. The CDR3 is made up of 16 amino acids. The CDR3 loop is CASSLFGGTGSYEQYF. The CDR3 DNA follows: TGTGCCAGCAGTTTATTTGGTGGGACAGGCTCCTACGAGCAGTACTTC.

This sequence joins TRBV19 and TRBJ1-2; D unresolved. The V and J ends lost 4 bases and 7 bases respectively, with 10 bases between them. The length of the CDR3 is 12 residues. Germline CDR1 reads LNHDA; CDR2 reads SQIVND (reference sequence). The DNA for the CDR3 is TGTGCCAGTAGTAATCAACGAGGTGGCTACACCTTC. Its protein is CASSNQRGGYTF.

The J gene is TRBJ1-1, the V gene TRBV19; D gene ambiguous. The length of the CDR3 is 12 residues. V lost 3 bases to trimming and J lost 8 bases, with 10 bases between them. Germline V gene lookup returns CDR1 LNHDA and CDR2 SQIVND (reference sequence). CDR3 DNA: TGTGCCAGTAGTATTGGAGTCTTCGAAGCTTTCTTT. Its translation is CASSIGVFEAFF.

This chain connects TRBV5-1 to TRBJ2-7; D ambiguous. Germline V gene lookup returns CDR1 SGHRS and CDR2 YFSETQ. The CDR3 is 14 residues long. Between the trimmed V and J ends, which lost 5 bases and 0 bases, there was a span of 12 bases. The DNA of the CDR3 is TGCGCCAGCAGTGGGCAGCCGAGCTCCTACGAGCAGTACTTC. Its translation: CASSGQPSSYEQYF.